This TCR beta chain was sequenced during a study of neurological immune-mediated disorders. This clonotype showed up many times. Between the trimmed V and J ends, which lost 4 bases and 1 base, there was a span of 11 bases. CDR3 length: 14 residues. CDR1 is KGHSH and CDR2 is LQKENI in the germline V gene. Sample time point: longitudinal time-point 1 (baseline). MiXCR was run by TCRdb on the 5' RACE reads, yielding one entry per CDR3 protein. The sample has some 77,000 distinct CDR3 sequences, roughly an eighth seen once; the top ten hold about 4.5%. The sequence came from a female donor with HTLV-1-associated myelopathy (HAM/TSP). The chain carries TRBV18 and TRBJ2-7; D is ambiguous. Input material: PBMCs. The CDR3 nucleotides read TGTGCCAGCTCACGAGACCGCACATCCTACGAGCAGTACTTC. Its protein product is CASSRDRTSYEQYF.